This TCR beta chain stems from a study of PD-L1 blockade in urothelial cancer. Study-level information: As for prior chemotherapy regimens, patients had received 0 to 3. Blood analysis took place 3 weeks (second dose) and 6 weeks after treatment start. Each blood sample yielded a median of roughly 150,000 T cells.

The study enrolled patients with locally advanced or metastatic urothelial carcinoma. Sequenced by immunoSEQ multiplex PCR; TCRdb stores in-frame clones only, minus some. The profile covers under 40,000 clones, with more than 80% appearing a single time and approximately 8.3% taken by the ten largest. This sample comprised PBMCs, obtained around atezolizumab (anti-PD-L1) treatment. This clonotype was sampled from a man aged 65-85 years with urothelial cancer.

The CDR3 region has the DNA TGTGCCAGCAGTTCCAGAGGGATTAACGCCTACGAGCAGTACTTC. Protein product: CASSSRGINAYEQYF. This chain joins TRBV28 and TRBJ2-7, with D possibly TRBD2 on 5 matching bases. The CDR3 extends over 15 amino acids. The germline CDR1 and CDR2 sequences are MDHEN and SYDVKM. V shed 4 bases and J shed 2 bases, with 15 bases lying between them.